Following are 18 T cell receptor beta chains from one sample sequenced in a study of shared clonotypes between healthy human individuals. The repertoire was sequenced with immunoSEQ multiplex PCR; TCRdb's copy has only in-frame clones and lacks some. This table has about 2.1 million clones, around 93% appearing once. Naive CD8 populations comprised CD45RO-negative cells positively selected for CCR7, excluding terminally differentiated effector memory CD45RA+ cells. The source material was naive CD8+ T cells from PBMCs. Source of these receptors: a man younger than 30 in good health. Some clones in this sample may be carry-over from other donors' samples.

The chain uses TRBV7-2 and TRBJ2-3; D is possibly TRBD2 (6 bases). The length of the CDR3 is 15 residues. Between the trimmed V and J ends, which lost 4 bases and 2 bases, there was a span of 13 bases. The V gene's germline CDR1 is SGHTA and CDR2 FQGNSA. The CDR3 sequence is CASSSRDSDTDTQYF. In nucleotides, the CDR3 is TGTGCCAGCAGCTCTCGGGACTCCGACACAGATACGCAGTATTTT.

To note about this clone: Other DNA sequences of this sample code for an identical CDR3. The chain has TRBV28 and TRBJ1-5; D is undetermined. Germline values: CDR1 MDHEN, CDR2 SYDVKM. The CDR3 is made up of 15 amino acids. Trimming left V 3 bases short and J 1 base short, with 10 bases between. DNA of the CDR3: TGTGCCAGCAGTTTGTGGGGTGACAGCAATCAGCCCCAGCATTTT. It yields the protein CASSLWGDSNQPQHF.

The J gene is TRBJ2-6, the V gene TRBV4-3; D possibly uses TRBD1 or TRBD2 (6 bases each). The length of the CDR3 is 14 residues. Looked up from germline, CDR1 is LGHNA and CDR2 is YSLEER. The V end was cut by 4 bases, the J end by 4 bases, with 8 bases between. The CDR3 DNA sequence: TGCGCCAGCAGCCGGGGGGCCGGGGCCAACGTCCTGACTTTC. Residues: CASSRGAGANVLTF.

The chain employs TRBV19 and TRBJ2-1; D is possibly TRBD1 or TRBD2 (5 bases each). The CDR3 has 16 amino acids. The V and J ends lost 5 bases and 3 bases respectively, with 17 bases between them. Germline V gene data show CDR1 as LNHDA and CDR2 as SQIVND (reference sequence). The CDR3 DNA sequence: TGTGCCAGTAGTCGCAAACTAGGGGAGTTCTACAATGAGCAGTTCTTC. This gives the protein CASSRKLGEFYNEQFF.

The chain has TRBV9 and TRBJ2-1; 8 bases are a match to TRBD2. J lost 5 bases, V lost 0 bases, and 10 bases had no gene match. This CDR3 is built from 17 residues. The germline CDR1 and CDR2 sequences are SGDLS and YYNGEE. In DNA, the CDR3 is TGTGCCAGCAGCGTAGATCACTACGGGAGGGCCCACAATGAGCAGTTCTTC. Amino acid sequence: CASSVDHYGRAHNEQFF.

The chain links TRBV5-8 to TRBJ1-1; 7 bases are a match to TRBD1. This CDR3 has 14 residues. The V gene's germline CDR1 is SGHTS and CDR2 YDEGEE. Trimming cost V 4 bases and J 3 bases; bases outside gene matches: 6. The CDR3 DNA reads TGTGCCAGCAGCACTGGGACAGTGGACACTGAAGCTTTCTTT. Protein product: CASSTGTVDTEAFF.

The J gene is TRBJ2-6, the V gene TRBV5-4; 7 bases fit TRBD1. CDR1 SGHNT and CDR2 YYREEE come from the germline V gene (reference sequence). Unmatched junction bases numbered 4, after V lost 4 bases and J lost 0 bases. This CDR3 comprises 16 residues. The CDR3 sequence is CASSGTADSGANVLTF. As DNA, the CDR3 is TGTGCCAGCAGCGGGACAGCGGACTCTGGGGCCAACGTCCTGACTTTC.

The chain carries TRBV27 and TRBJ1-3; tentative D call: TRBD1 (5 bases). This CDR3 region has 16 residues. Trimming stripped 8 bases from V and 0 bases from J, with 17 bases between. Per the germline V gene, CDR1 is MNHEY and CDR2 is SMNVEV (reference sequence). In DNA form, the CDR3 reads TGTGCCAGCGCACGGCGCCAGGGATTCTCTGGAAACACCATATATTTT. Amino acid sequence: CASARRQGFSGNTIYF.

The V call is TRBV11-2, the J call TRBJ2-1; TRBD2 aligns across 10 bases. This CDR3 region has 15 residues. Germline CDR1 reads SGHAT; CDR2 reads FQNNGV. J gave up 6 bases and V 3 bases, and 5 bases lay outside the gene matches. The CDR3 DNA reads TGTGCCAGCAGCTTGTTCCAGCGGGAGGGCAATGAGCAGTTCTTC. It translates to CASSLFQREGNEQFF.

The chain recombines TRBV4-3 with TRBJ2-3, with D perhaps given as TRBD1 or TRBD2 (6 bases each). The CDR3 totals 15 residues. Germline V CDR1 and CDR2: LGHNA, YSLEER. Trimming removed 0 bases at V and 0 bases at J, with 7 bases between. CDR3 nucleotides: TGCGCCAGCAGCCAAGAAGGGGGGAGCACAGATACGCAGTATTTT. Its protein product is CASSQEGGSTDTQYF.

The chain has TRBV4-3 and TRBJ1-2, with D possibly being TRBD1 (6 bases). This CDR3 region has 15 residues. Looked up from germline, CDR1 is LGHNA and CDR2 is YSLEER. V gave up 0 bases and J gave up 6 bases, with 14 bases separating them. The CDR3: CASSQDSSAGDGYTF. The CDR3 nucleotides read TGCGCCAGCAGCCAAGATTCCTCGGCAGGGGATGGCTACACCTTC.

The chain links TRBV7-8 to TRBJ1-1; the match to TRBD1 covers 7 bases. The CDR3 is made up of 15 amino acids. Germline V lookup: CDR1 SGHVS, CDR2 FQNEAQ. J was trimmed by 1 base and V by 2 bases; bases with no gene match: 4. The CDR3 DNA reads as TGTGCCAGCAGCTTAAGAGGGACAGCGAACACTGAAGCTTTCTTT. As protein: CASSLRGTANTEAFF.

The DNA for the CDR3 is TGCGCCAGCAGTGACCAGGGGGCGGAGACCCAGTACTTC. Encoded protein: CASSDQGAETQYF. The J gene is TRBJ2-5, the V gene TRBV5-1; TRBD1 agrees at 8 bases. Germline V CDR1 and CDR2: SGHRS, YFSETQ. V was pared by 5 bases and J by 5 bases, with 5 bases of the junction left unmatched. This CDR3 comprises 13 residues.

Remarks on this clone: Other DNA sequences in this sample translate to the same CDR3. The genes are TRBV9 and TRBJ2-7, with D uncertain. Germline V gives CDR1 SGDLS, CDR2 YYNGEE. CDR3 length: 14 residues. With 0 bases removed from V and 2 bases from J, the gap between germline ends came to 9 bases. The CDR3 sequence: CASSVAPGTYEQYF. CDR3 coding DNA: TGTGCCAGCAGCGTAGCGCCGGGTACCTACGAGCAGTACTTC.

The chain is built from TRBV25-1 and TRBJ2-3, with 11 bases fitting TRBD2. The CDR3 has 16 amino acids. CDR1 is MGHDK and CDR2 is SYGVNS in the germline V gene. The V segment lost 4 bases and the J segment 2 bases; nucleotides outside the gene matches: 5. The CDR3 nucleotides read TGTGCCAGCAGTGGTGGACTAGCGGGCCCCACAGATACGCAGTATTTT. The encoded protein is CASSGGLAGPTDTQYF.

In DNA form, the CDR3 reads TGTGCCAGCAGTCCTCCCAGCACATACAATGAGCAGTTCTTC. Protein: CASSPPSTYNEQFF. The rearrangement joins TRBV2 to TRBJ2-1; D unclear. V lost 5 bases and J lost 4, with 12 bases in between. Germline V gene sequence: CDR1 SNHLY, CDR2 FYNNEI. This CDR3 region has 14 residues. Drawing the rest from reference TRBV2 and TRBJ2-1, the complete variable domain is EPEVTQTPSHQVTQMGQEVILRCVPISNHLYFYWYRQILGQKVEFLVSFYNNEISEKSEIFDDQFSVERPDGSNFTLKIRSTKLEDSAMYFCASSPPSTYNEQFFGPGTRLTVL.

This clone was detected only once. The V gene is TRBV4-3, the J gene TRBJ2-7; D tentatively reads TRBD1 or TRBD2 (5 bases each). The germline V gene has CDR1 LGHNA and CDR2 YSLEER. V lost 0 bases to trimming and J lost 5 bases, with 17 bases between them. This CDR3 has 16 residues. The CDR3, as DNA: TGCGCCAGCAGCCAAGATTGGGGGTCTCGGGGTCACGAGCAGTACTTC. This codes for CASSQDWGSRGHEQYF.

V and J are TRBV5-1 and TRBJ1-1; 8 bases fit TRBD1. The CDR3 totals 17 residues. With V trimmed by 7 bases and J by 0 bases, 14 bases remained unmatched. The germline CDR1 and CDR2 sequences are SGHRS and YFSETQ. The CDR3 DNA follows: TGCGCCAGCGCCGACCCAGGACAGGGCTTAATGAACACTGAAGCTTTCTTT. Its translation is CASADPGQGLMNTEAFF.